A selection of T cell receptor beta chains follows, all from one sample in a study of blood T cell repertoires in COVID-19. Repertoires were generated with immunoSEQ multiplex PCR, while TCRdb's copy carries only in-frame clones and drops some. Here the sample spans roughly 230,000 clones, around 91% being singletons. Sequencing was done on a sample of peripheral blood. Every receptor here comes from a woman in her fifties or sixties with COVID-19, enrolled during active disease. The CDR3 runs from the conserved cysteine through the conserved F or W. Fields, in order: CDR3 DNA, CDR3 protein, clone size, V gene, D gene, J gene, CDR3 length. A D gene is named only where the DNA matches it firmly. Clone size is not always given. Where it is, it says once, few, many or a class for expanded clones.

CDR3nt: TGTGCCAGCAGTCAGGTCGGTGGCAATCAGCCCCAGCATTTT
CDR3aa: CASSQVGGNQPQHF
abundance: once
v_gene: TRBV6-5
d_gene: NA
j_gene: TRBJ1-5
len: 14

CDR3nt: TGTGCCACCTCCCGGGACAGGGATTCATACGGCTACACCTTC
CDR3aa: CATSRDRDSYGYTF
abundance: NA
v_gene: TRBV10-3
d_gene: TRBD1
j_gene: TRBJ1-2
len: 14

CDR3nt: TGCAGCCTAGGTGGGTTCCAAGAGACCCAGTACTTC
CDR3aa: CSLGGFQETQYF
abundance: NA
v_gene: TRBV29-1
d_gene: NA
j_gene: TRBJ2-5
len: 12

CDR3nt: TGTGCCAGCAGCACCCGGACAGGGGGGTACACTGAAGCTTTCTTT
CDR3aa: CASSTRTGGYTEAFF
abundance: NA
v_gene: TRBV7-2
d_gene: TRBD1
j_gene: TRBJ1-1
len: 15

CDR3nt: TGTGCCAGCAGCTATGGGACAGCCGAAAAACTGTTTTTT
CDR3aa: CASSYGTAEKLFF
abundance: NA
v_gene: TRBV14
d_gene: TRBD1
j_gene: TRBJ1-4
len: 13

CDR3nt: TGTGCCAGCAGCACAGACAGGTTCTATAATTCACCCCTCCACTTT
CDR3aa: CASSTDRFYNSPLHF
abundance: NA
v_gene: TRBV5-6
d_gene: NA
j_gene: TRBJ1-6
len: 15

CDR3nt: TGTGCCAGCGGGGGGAGAGCTGGTTATTTT
CDR3aa: CASGGRAGYF
abundance: NA
v_gene: TRBV2
d_gene: NA
j_gene: TRBJ2-3
len: 10

CDR3nt: TGTGCCAGTAGTAGCGACAGGAAAAACACCATATATTTT
CDR3aa: CASSSDRKNTIYF
abundance: NA
v_gene: TRBV19
d_gene: NA
j_gene: TRBJ1-3
len: 13

CDR3nt: TGTGCCAGCACTGCGAGCCCTCCCTACGAGCAGTACTTC
CDR3aa: CASTASPPYEQYF
abundance: NA
v_gene: TRBV7-2
d_gene: NA
j_gene: TRBJ2-7
len: 13

CDR3nt: TGCAGCGTTGAAGGTGAGGGAACGTGGACCCAGTACTTC
CDR3aa: CSVEGEGTWTQYF
abundance: NA
v_gene: TRBV29-1
d_gene: NA
j_gene: TRBJ2-5
len: 13

CDR3nt: TGCGCCAGCAGCTTGGCGGGACAGGGAGGGGGGAACACTGAAGCTTTCTTT
CDR3aa: CASSLAGQGGGNTEAFF
abundance: NA
v_gene: TRBV5-1
d_gene: TRBD1
j_gene: TRBJ1-1
len: 17

CDR3nt: TGTGCCAGCATTCGACAGGCCTCAGGGGCCTACGAGCAGTACTTC
CDR3aa: CASIRQASGAYEQYF
abundance: NA
v_gene: TRBV2
d_gene: NA
j_gene: TRBJ2-7
len: 15

CDR3nt: TGCGCCAGCAGCTCAAATGGGGGGGGAGAGACCCAGTACTTC
CDR3aa: CASSSNGGGETQYF
abundance: NA
v_gene: TRBV5-1
d_gene: TRBD2
j_gene: TRBJ2-5
len: 14

CDR3nt: TGTGCCAGCTTTTTTGTGACCCAACGAGGAGGACAGGGCTACAATGAGCAGTTCTTC
CDR3aa: CASFFVTQRGGQGYNEQFF
abundance: once
v_gene: TRBV2
d_gene: TRBD1
j_gene: TRBJ2-1
len: 19

CDR3nt: TGTGCCAGCAGTTACTCGAAGGGGTCATTGAACGGCTACACCTTC
CDR3aa: CASSYSKGSLNGYTF
abundance: few
v_gene: TRBV6-5
d_gene: NA
j_gene: TRBJ1-2
len: 15

CDR3nt: TGTGCCAGCAGCTATTTCAGCGGGACTAACACCGGGGAGCTGTTTTTT
CDR3aa: CASSYFSGTNTGELFF
abundance: NA
v_gene: TRBV11-3
d_gene: TRBD2
j_gene: TRBJ2-2
len: 16

CDR3nt: TGTGCCAGCAGCCAAGGGTGGAGCGGGGGTACCGGGGAGCTGTTTTTT
CDR3aa: CASSQGWSGGTGELFF
abundance: once
v_gene: TRBV3-1/TRBV3-2
d_gene: TRBD2
j_gene: TRBJ2-2
len: 16

CDR3nt: TGTGCCAGTAGTGATGGGGGGGCAGCCCTGGTTCCTAATGAAAAACTGTTTTTT
CDR3aa: CASSDGGAALVPNEKLFF
abundance: NA
v_gene: TRBV19
d_gene: NA
j_gene: TRBJ1-4
len: 18

CDR3nt: TGTGCCAGCAGCCAGGTGGGACAGGGGTATGGCTACACCTTC
CDR3aa: CASSQVGQGYGYTF
abundance: NA
v_gene: TRBV4-2
d_gene: TRBD1
j_gene: TRBJ1-2
len: 14

CDR3nt: TGTGCCAGCAGCTTGGTGGGGGGAGCGAAGCAGTACTTC
CDR3aa: CASSLVGGAKQYF
abundance: NA
v_gene: TRBV5-4
d_gene: NA
j_gene: TRBJ2-7
len: 13

CDR3nt: TGTGCCAGCAGCTTAGGCAGGGGCAGCAACACCATATATTTT
CDR3aa: CASSLGRGSNTIYF
abundance: NA
v_gene: TRBV7-3
d_gene: NA
j_gene: TRBJ1-3
len: 14

CDR3nt: TGTGCCAGCAGCTTAAAGCCGTCCCCGTCCTACGAGCAGTACTTC
CDR3aa: CASSLKPSPSYEQYF
abundance: NA
v_gene: TRBV7-2
d_gene: NA
j_gene: TRBJ2-7
len: 15

CDR3nt: TGCGCCAGCAGCCCGGAGCTAGGACAGCCCTACGAGCAGTACTTC
CDR3aa: CASSPELGQPYEQYF
abundance: NA
v_gene: TRBV5-1
d_gene: NA
j_gene: TRBJ2-7
len: 15

CDR3nt: TGTGCCAGCAGTCCGAACAGGGGCTGGTATGGCTACACCTTC
CDR3aa: CASSPNRGWYGYTF
abundance: NA
v_gene: TRBV6-5
d_gene: TRBD1
j_gene: TRBJ1-2
len: 14

CDR3nt: TGTGCCTGGGGCGGGGGAGGCGAGACCCAGTACTTC
CDR3aa: CAWGGGGETQYF
abundance: once
v_gene: TRBV30
d_gene: TRBD2
j_gene: TRBJ2-5
len: 12

CDR3nt: TGTGCCAGCAGCCCGGGACAGGGGGCTGAAGCTTTCTTT
CDR3aa: CASSPGQGAEAFF
abundance: NA
v_gene: TRBV3-1/TRBV3-2
d_gene: TRBD1
j_gene: TRBJ1-1
len: 13

CDR3nt: TGTGCCAGCAGCCCCAGCGGGAGCTCCTACAATGAGCAGTTCTTC
CDR3aa: CASSPSGSSYNEQFF
abundance: once
v_gene: TRBV4-2
d_gene: TRBD2
j_gene: TRBJ2-1
len: 15

CDR3nt: TGTGCCAGCAGTCCGCGAGGGACAGGGCGGCAAGGCTACACCTTC
CDR3aa: CASSPRGTGRQGYTF
abundance: NA
v_gene: TRBV6-5
d_gene: TRBD1
j_gene: TRBJ1-2
len: 15

CDR3nt: TGTGCCAGCAGTGTGGGACAGGGGGCGGTTGAGCAGTTCTTC
CDR3aa: CASSVGQGAVEQFF
abundance: NA
v_gene: TRBV25-1
d_gene: TRBD1
j_gene: TRBJ2-1
len: 14